This entry lists 27 T cell receptor beta chains sequenced from one sample in a study of shared clonotypes between healthy human individuals. Sequencing used immunoSEQ multiplex PCR; TCRdb keeps in-frame clones, though not all of them. The data contain around 2,000,000 clones, approximately 95% of them singletons. Sequencing was carried out using naive CD4+ T cells sorted from blood. Subset reported: CD45RA+ positively selected. The source is a man younger than 35 in good health.

The chain employs TRBV7-9 and TRBJ2-7; 10 positions match TRBD1. The CDR3 runs 14 residues. CDR1 and CDR2 (germline): SEHNR, FQNEAQ (reference sequence). With V trimmed by 4 bases and J by 7 bases, 7 bases remained unmatched. In DNA form, the CDR3 reads TGTGCCAGCAGCTCCGGACAGGGGGGAGGTGAGCAGTACTTC. Protein sequence: CASSSGQGGGEQYF.

The rearrangement joins TRBV9 to TRBJ2-7; D is unresolved. Germline V gene sequence: CDR1 SGDLS, CDR2 YYNGEE. This CDR3 contains 14 residues. V lost 0 bases and J lost 2, with 9 bases in between. The CDR3 bases are TGTGCCAGCAGCGTAGCCGTTCAGCCCTACGAGCAGTACTTC. Its protein is CASSVAVQPYEQYF.

A remark on this clone: This could be a read error, since a much larger clone is one nucleotide away. This sequence joins TRBV14 and TRBJ1-1; D might be TRBD1 (6 bases). Trimming stripped 4 bases from V and 1 base from J, with 7 bases between. CDR1 and CDR2 (germline): SGHDN, FVKESK. This CDR3 is 13 amino acids long. CDR3 in amino acids: CASSPTGNTEAFF. CDR3 DNA: TGTGCCAGCAGCCCGACAGGGAACACTGAAGCTTTCTTT.

Notes on this clone: Other nucleotide sequences from this sample produce the same CDR3. This sequence joins TRBV5-1 and TRBJ1-2, with D perhaps matching TRBD1 (5 bases). Germline CDR1 SGHRS, CDR2 YFSETQ. The CDR3 runs 14 residues. Trimming shortened V by 4 bases and J by 3 bases, and 13 bases separated the two germline ends. The CDR3 DNA is TGCGCCAGCAGCCTTGGGACCGGGGACTATGGCTACACCTTC. Protein product: CASSLGTGDYGYTF. The variable domain in full, completed from reference TRBV5-1 and TRBJ1-2, reads KAGVTQTPRYLIKTRGQQVTLSCSPISGHRSVSWYQQTPGQGLQFLFEYFSETQRNKGNFPGRFSGRQFSNSRSEMNVSTLELGDSALYLCASSLGTGDYGYTFGSGTRLTVV.

The V and J genes are TRBV4-1 and TRBJ2-7, with D tentatively TRBD1 (6 bases). V was shortened by 2 bases and J by 2 bases, with 10 bases between the two germline ends. CDR3 length: 14 residues. Germline loops: CDR1 MGHRA, CDR2 YSYEKL. The CDR3, as DNA: TGCGCCAGCAGCCAACTGACAGGCCCCTACGAGCAGTACTTC. It codes for CASSQLTGPYEQYF.

The genes are TRBV5-1 and TRBJ1-2, with D perhaps matching TRBD1 (5 bases). Germline V gene data show CDR1 as SGHRS and CDR2 as YFSETQ. Trimming left V 5 bases short and J 4 bases short, with 18 bases between. The CDR3 has 15 residues. The DNA for the CDR3 is TGCGCCAGCAGTCCTGAGGGGACGAGCGGCTATGGCTACACCTTC. This gives the protein CASSPEGTSGYGYTF.

The chain recombines TRBV6-6 with TRBJ1-5; tentatively, D is TRBD1 (5 bases). Trimming left V 7 bases short and J 3 bases short, with 19 bases between. CDR1 is MNHNY, CDR2 SVGAGI, per germline (reference sequence). The CDR3 is 16 amino acids. Here the CDR3 reads CASTQAERGSNQPQHF. The CDR3 DNA is TGTGCCAGCACCCAAGCCGAGAGGGGATCCAATCAGCCCCAGCATTTT.

The chain is built from TRBV4-1 and TRBJ1-5; D is undetermined. CDR1 is MGHRA, CDR2 YSYEKL, per germline. V was pared by 1 base and J by 0 bases, with 7 bases between. The CDR3 spans 15 residues. The CDR3 DNA reads TGCGCCAGCAGCCAAGTCGGTGGTAGCAATCAGCCCCAGCATTTT. This translates into CASSQVGGSNQPQHF.

The chain combines TRBV27 with TRBJ1-6; 11 bases align to TRBD1. This CDR3 comprises 17 residues. Trimming cost V 0 bases and J 7 bases; bases outside gene matches: 5. The germline CDR1 and CDR2 sequences are MNHEY and SMNVEV (reference sequence). The CDR3 nucleotides are TGTGCCAGCAGTTTATCGCGGACAGGGGGCAACAATTCACCCCTCCACTTT. Its translation is CASSLSRTGGNNSPLHF.

The V call is TRBV7-9, the J call TRBJ2-2, with D unclear. The CDR3 spans 13 residues. CDR1 is SEHNR, CDR2 FQNEAQ, per germline (reference sequence). Deletions cut 1 base from V and 6 bases from J, with 6 bases between. The CDR3 sequence is CASSLEVAGELFF. CDR3 DNA: TGTGCCAGCAGCTTAGAAGTAGCCGGGGAGCTGTTTTTT.

V is TRBV20-1 and J is TRBJ2-7; D remains ambiguous. This CDR3 is 11 amino acids long. The germline CDR1 and CDR2 sequences are DFQATT and SNEGSKA (reference sequence). The V end was cut by 2 bases, the J end by 6 bases, with 8 bases between. CDR3 region: CSARLGIEQYF. CDR3 sequence (DNA): TGCAGTGCTAGACTAGGGATCGAGCAGTACTTC.

With respect to this clone: This may be a read error, as it is one base from a much larger clone. This rearrangement joins TRBV6-5 to TRBJ2-7, with D perhaps TRBD2 (6 bases). Trimming removed 6 bases from V and 0 bases from J, with 9 bases in between. Germline V gene sequence: CDR1 MNHEY, CDR2 SVGAGI. The CDR3 runs 13 residues. The CDR3 loop is CASSLASSYEQYF. In DNA, the CDR3 is TGTGCCAGCAGCCTAGCGAGCTCCTACGAGCAGTACTTC.

The rearrangement joins TRBV30 to TRBJ2-5; perhaps TRBD2 as D (6 bases). Germline V CDR1 and CDR2: GTSNPN, SVGIG (reference sequence). CDR3 size: 13 residues. V lost 2 bases and J 6 bases, leaving 13 bases between the germline ends. The CDR3 sequence is CAWSPGLKKTQYF. CDR3 DNA sequence: TGTGCCTGGAGTCCTGGACTAAAGAAGACCCAGTACTTC.

The chain couples TRBV9 to TRBJ2-2; 8 positions agree with TRBD1. J gave up 4 bases and V 4 bases, and 6 bases lay outside the gene matches. This CDR3 spans 15 amino acids. The germline gives CDR1 SGDLS, CDR2 YYNGEE. The CDR3 reads CASSPGQGITGELFF. As DNA, the CDR3 is TGTGCCAGCAGCCCCGGACAGGGAATCACCGGGGAGCTGTTTTTT.

The DNA of the CDR3 is TGTGCCGCCCGGACTAGCGGGGGGGCGCAAGAGACCCAGTACTTC. It encodes CAARTSGGAQETQYF. The chain has TRBV10-3 and TRBJ2-5; 15 bases agree with TRBD2. This CDR3 has 15 amino acids. The V gene's germline CDR1 is ENHRY and CDR2 SYGVKD. The trim removed 11 bases at V and 2 bases at J, leaving 6 bases unmatched.

J is TRBJ1-6 and V is TRBV5-4; no reliable D call. This CDR3 is built from 14 residues. V was cut by 1 base and J by 4 bases, with 6 bases left in between. Germline CDR1 SGHNT, CDR2 YYREEE (reference sequence). The CDR3 DNA follows: TGTGCCAGCAGCTTGACGGTTTATAATTCACCCCTCCACTTT. Residues: CASSLTVYNSPLHF.

The V gene is TRBV6-5, the J gene TRBJ2-1; 8 nucleotides match TRBD1. The CDR3 runs 11 residues. Germline V CDR1 and CDR2: MNHEY, SVGAGI. CDR3 bases: TGTGCAGTCAGGGGGCCACAAGAGCAGTTCTTC. This translates into CAVRGPQEQFF.

The rearrangement joins TRBV19 to TRBJ1-1; no clear D gene. CDR3 length equals 13 residues. V gave up 0 bases and J gave up 8 bases, with 10 bases separating them. Germline CDR1 reads LNHDA; CDR2 reads SQIVND (reference sequence). CDR3 loop: CASSIEGRQEAFF. DNA for the CDR3: TGTGCCAGTAGTATAGAGGGTAGGCAGGAAGCTTTCTTT.

The chain employs TRBV19 and TRBJ1-6; D is ambiguous. V lost 4 bases to trimming and J lost 8 bases, with 6 bases between them. This CDR3 contains 12 residues. Looked up from germline, CDR1 is LNHDA and CDR2 is SQIVND (reference sequence). The CDR3 sequence: CASSNYDSPLHF. Here the CDR3 DNA reads TGTGCCAGTAGTAACTACGATTCACCCCTCCACTTT.

The J gene is TRBJ1-5, the V gene TRBV6-5, with a weak D call TRBD1 (5 bases). Germline V gene sequence: CDR1 MNHEY, CDR2 SVGAGI. This CDR3 spans 15 amino acids. Trimming stripped 5 bases from V and 2 bases from J, with 13 bases between. Written as DNA, the CDR3 is TGTGCCAGCAGTGGTCAGGGAGGTGGCAATCAGCCCCAGCATTTT. Residues: CASSGQGGGNQPQHF.

V is TRBV6-1 and J is TRBJ2-7; 8 nucleotides match TRBD2. CDR1 is MNHNS and CDR2 is SASEGT in the germline V gene. Trimming removed 4 bases from V and 4 bases from J; junction bases left unmatched: 6. This CDR3 is built from 14 residues. CDR3 amino acids: CASSVTLAGYEQYF. The CDR3 DNA reads TGTGCCAGCAGTGTGACTCTAGCGGGTTACGAGCAGTACTTC.

The J gene is TRBJ1-5, the V gene TRBV21-1. TRBV21-1 is shown as a pseudogene. This CDR3 has 13 amino acids. Written as DNA, the CDR3 is TGTGCCAGCCCCAAAGATAGCAATCAGCCCCAGCATTTT. Translating it yields CASPKDSNQPQHF.

This chain joins TRBV7-2 and TRBJ2-1; no reliable D call. The CDR3 spans 12 residues. The germline gives CDR1 SGHTA, CDR2 FQGNSA. V was shortened by 4 bases and J by 11 bases, with 12 bases between the two germline ends. The CDR3 nucleotides read TGTGCCAGCAGCTCTCCTCTTGGGAAGCAGTTCTTC. Its translation: CASSSPLGKQFF.

This clone was found many times. The chain combines TRBV10-2 with TRBJ1-1; 7 bases map to TRBD1. Trimming at V came to 9 bases and at J to 1 base, leaving 8 bases not matched to a gene. The CDR3 totals 14 residues. The germline V gene has CDR1 WSHSY and CDR2 SAAADI. The DNA of the CDR3 is TGCGCCAGTTTAACGAACAGGGGGAACACTGAAGCTTTCTTT. This gives the protein CASLTNRGNTEAFF.

The V gene is TRBV7-2, the J gene TRBJ2-1, with D perhaps TRBD1 or TRBD2 (5 bases each). Between the trimmed V and J ends, which lost 1 base and 4 bases, there was a span of 11 bases. The CDR3 loop spans 15 amino acids. Germline V gene sequence: CDR1 SGHTA, CDR2 FQGNSA. CDR3 nucleotides: TGTGCCAGCAGCTTAGGGTGGGGGAAGTACAATGAGCAGTTCTTC. It encodes CASSLGWGKYNEQFF.

Comments on this clone: Its ends do not fully match the called genes, so a read error is possible. J is TRBJ2-1 and V is TRBV10-3, with a tentative D call TRBD2 (5 bases). Germline CDR1 is ENHRY and CDR2 is SYGVKD. The length of the CDR3 is 13 residues. The CDR3 sequence is CAIGETRGNEQFF. Written as DNA, the CDR3 is TGTGCCATCGGTGAGACTCGGGGCAATGAGCAGTTCTTC.

The rearrangement joins TRBV5-1 to TRBJ2-2; no reliable D call. The germline gives CDR1 SGHRS, CDR2 YFSETQ. This CDR3 contains 15 residues. The V gene lost 0 bases and the J gene lost 0 bases, with 6 bases spanning the gap. CDR3 amino acids: CASSLESANTGELFF. The CDR3 DNA reads as TGCGCCAGCAGCTTGGAAAGCGCGAACACCGGGGAGCTGTTTTTT.